The source of this TCR beta chain is a study of T cell responses to AZD1222 COVID-19 vaccine. Across the study: Second-dose intervals of approximately 4 or approximately 12 weeks were pooled. Study results and limitations: Baseline antibody screening turned up just a handful of seropositive AZD1222 recipients. Unmutated variant regions are reportedly the target of nearly half of TCRs that are spike-specific.

V lost 2 bases, J lost 8 bases, and 25 bases lay in between. CDR1 is SGHNT, CDR2 YYREEE, per germline (reference sequence). The CDR3 runs to 17 residues. Of note for this clone: Its target is unknown.

Clones were sequenced by immunoSEQ multiplex PCR, and TCRdb holds only the in-frame ones, with some missing. The sample comprises around 160,000 clones, around 94% of which are singletons, and about 0.64% rests with the top ten. The sample was peripheral blood, taken on day 0 of AZD1222 vaccination. The clonotype originates from an adult in good health. The rearrangement links TRBV5-4 to TRBJ1-2; TRBD1 might be the D (6 bases). The CDR3 loop reads CASSFIPSRGGQRGYTF. The CDR3 DNA reads TGTGCCAGCAGCTTTATTCCTAGTCGCGGGGGGCAACGAGGCTACACCTTC.